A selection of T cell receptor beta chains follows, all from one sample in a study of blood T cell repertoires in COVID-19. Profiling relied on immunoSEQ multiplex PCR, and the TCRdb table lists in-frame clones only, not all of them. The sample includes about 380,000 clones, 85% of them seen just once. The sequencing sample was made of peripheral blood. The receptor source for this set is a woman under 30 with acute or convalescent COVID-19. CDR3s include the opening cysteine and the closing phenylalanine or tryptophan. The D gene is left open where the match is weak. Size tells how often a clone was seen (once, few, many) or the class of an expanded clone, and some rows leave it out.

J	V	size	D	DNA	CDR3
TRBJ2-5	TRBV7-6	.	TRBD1	TGTGCCAGCAGCTTACCGGGACAGACTGAATTCCAAGAGACCCAGTACTTC	CASSLPGQTEFQETQYF
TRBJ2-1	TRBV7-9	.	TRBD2	TGTGCCAGCAGCTTAACGACTAGCGGGAGGGAGGGTGAGCAGTTCTTC	CASSLTTSGREGEQFF
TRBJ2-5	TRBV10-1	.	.	TGCGCCAGCTCCCCCGGCGGCGGGGAGACCCAGTACTTC	CASSPGGGETQYF
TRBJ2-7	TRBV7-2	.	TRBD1	TGTGCCAGCAGCTTAGTTCGACAGGGGGGTTACGAGCAGTACTTC	CASSLVRQGGYEQYF
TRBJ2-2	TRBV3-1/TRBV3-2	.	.	TGTGCCAGCAGCCCCACTCTAGGCGGGAATACTGGGGAGCTGTTTTTT	CASSPTLGGNTGELFF
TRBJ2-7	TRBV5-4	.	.	TGTGCCAGCAGCTTAACCCACAGGTCCTACGAGCAGTACTTC	CASSLTHRSYEQYF
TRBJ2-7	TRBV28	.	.	TGTGCCAGCAGCCATCGTAACCAGGACGAGCAGTACTTC	CASSHRNQDEQYF
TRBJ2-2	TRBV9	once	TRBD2	TGTGCCAGCAGTCGGGGGGACCGGGACACCGGGGAGCTGTTTTTT	CASSRGDRDTGELFF
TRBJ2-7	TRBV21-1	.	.	TGTGCCAGCAGCAAAGTTCGTCAGGGGGGTCCCTACGAGCAGTACTTC	CASSKVRQGGPYEQYF
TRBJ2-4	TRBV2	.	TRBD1	TGTGCCAGCAGTGCCCGGACAGGACGGGACATTCAGTACTTC	CASSARTGRDIQYF
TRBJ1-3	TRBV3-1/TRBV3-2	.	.	TGTGCCAGCAGCCCCCGGACCCTCGGGGGAGGAAACACCATATATTTT	CASSPRTLGGGNTIYF
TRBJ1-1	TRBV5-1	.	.	TGCGCCAGCAGCTTAAATCAGGGAAAAACTGAAGCTTTCTTT	CASSLNQGKTEAFF
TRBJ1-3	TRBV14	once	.	TGTGCCAGCAGCCAGCTCTTGGACATCGGAAACACCATATATTTT	CASSQLLDIGNTIYF
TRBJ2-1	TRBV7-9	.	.	TGTGCCAGCAGCCACCGGGACATTGACAATGAGCAGTTCTTC	CASSHRDIDNEQFF
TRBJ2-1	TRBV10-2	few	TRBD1	TGCGCCAGCAGGGACAGGCTCAATGAGCAGTTCTTC	CASRDRLNEQFF
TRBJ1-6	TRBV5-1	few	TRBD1	TGCGCCAGCAGGCCACAGGGGTCTAGGGAGTCACCCCTCCACTTT	CASRPQGSRESPLHF
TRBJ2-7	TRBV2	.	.	TGTGCCAGCGCCGCCGGAGACGAGTACGAGCAGTACTTC	CASAAGDEYEQYF
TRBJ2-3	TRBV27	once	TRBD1	TGTGCCAGCAGTTTACCACCGAGACAGGGTGTCACAGATACGCAGTATTTT	CASSLPPRQGVTDTQYF
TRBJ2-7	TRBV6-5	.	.	TGTGCCAGCAGCCAAAGTAGGCCAGGGCCATACTTC	CASSQSRPGPYF
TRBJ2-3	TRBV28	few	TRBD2	TGTGCCAGCAGTACCCCCTTGGGTCTAGCGGGAGCTCTCCCACGAGATACGCAGTATTTT	CASSTPLGLAGALPRDTQYF
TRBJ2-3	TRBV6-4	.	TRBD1	TGTGCCAGCAGTGATGACAGGGGATCAGATACGCAGTATTTT	CASSDDRGSDTQYF
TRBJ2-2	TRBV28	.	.	TGTGCCAGCAGTTTCCGTCAGACGAACACCGGGGAGCTGTTTTTT	CASSFRQTNTGELFF
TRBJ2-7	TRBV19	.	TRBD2	TGTGCCAGTAGTATTGGCGGGCTAGCGGGAGCCTACGAGCAGTACTTC	CASSIGGLAGAYEQYF
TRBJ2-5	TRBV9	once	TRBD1	TGTGCCAGCAGCGTAGGGGACAGGGAGCAAGAGACCCAGTACTTC	CASSVGDREQETQYF
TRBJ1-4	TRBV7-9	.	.	TGTGCCAGCAGCCCTCACCCCAGGGCAACTAATGAAAAACTGTTTTTT	CASSPHPRATNEKLFF
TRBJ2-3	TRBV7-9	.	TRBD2	TGTGCCAGCAGCCCAATCCTAGCGGGGACAGATACGCAGTATTTT	CASSPILAGTDTQYF
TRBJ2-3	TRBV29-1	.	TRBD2	TGCAGCGTTGGCGGGAGTTTCGCAGATACGCAGTATTTT	CSVGGSFADTQYF
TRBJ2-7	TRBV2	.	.	TGTGCCAGCGACCGTTTCCGGAGGGGACAGTTCTACGAGCAGTACTTC	CASDRFRRGQFYEQYF
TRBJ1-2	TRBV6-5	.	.	TGTGCCAGCAGTTACTCTCGGGGATTTTATGGCTACACCTTC	CASSYSRGFYGYTF
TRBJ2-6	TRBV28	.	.	TGTGCCAGTACAGAGTCTGGGGCCAACGTCCTGACTTTC	CASTESGANVLTF
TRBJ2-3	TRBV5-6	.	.	TGTGCCAGCAGCTTGGCTCCGGGGACAGATACGCAGTATTTT	CASSLAPGTDTQYF
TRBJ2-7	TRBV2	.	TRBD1	TGTGCCAGCAGGCTAGGGACAGGGGGCGACGAGCAGTACTTC	CASRLGTGGDEQYF